The entry below describes one TCR beta chain. CDR1 and CDR2 (germline): LNHNV, YYDKDF (reference sequence). J was trimmed by 0 bases and V by 0 bases; bases with no gene match: 11. CDR3 length: 20 residues. This sample is drawn from a study of blood T cell repertoires in COVID-19. The data were produced by immunoSEQ multiplex PCR, yet TCRdb's version contains in-frame clones alone and is incomplete. The sample has a few hundred thousand clones; 91% are singletons. This TCR derives from a woman between 35 and 50 years old who had been exposed to COVID-19. The chain combines TRBV15 with TRBJ2-1, with 10 bases matching TRBD2. Sequencing input: PBMCs or T cells enriched from blood (not recorded which). CDR3 nucleotide sequence: TGTGCCACCAGCAGAGATGTCAGGACTAGCGGCCCGAGCTCCTACAATGAGCAGTTCTTC. Its protein is CATSRDVRTSGPSSYNEQFF.